Here is one TCR beta chain with its context. The antigen remains undetermined. The repertoire was sequenced with immunoSEQ multiplex PCR; TCRdb's copy has only in-frame clones and lacks some. The sample carries approximately 16,000 clones, 85% to 95% recorded once. This sample's time point: recipient sample about 28 days before transplant, after cytoreduction. The sample is drawn from a study of T cell clonotyping in hematopoietic cell transplantation. CDR3 length equals 16 residues. Germline CDR1 SGHTA, CDR2 FQGNSA. The germline V and J ends were trimmed by 5 bases and 7 bases, with 21 bases remaining between them. Study results and limitations: No sorting was done, leaving CD4 and CD8 contributions mixed.

The material sequenced was peripheral blood mononuclear cells, taken before stem cell transplant. This chain uses TRBV7-2 with TRBJ2-1, with D tentatively TRBD1 or TRBD2 (5 bases each). The sequence came from a man between 18 and 29 years old with biphenotypic leukemia. Some clones in this sample may be carry-over from other donors' samples. CDR3 in DNA: TGTGCCAGCAGCCCGGGACGAACCGGCCCGGGGAATGAGCAGTTCTTC. This gives the protein CASSPGRTGPGNEQFF.